This is a list of T cell receptor beta chains from one sample in a study of CD8+CD57+ T cells in acquired aplastic anemia. TCRdb processed the reads anew with MiXCR; each CDR3 protein has one entry. This table holds around 500,000 distinct CDR3 sequences, roughly a third found once. Specimen: sorted CD4+, CD8+, or CD8+CD57+ T cells (not recorded which) from PBMCs. The receptors derive from a human donor with aplastic anemia. CDR3s include the opening cysteine and the closing phenylalanine or tryptophan. The order of the fields is clone size, D gene, J gene, V gene, CDR3 protein, CDR3 DNA. A D gene is named only where the DNA matches it firmly. Not all rows give a size; the values are once, few, many and, for expanded clones, a class.

many - TRBJ1-6 TRBV7-2 CASSLARLNNSPLHF TGTGCCAGCAGCTTAGCCCGCCTAAATAATTCACCCCTCCACTTT
- - TRBJ1-2 TRBV25-1 CASSYPTGTDSVDYGYTF TGTGCCAGCAGCTACCCCACCGGGACGGACTCGGTGGACTATGGCTACACCTTC
many TRBD1 TRBJ2-1 TRBV25-1 CASSEYTRGRTGLSYNEQFF TGTGCCAGCAGTGAATATACCAGGGGGCGGACTGGACTCTCCTACAATGAGCAGTTCTTC
- - TRBJ2-3 TRBV10-3 CAISESRTATDTQYF TGTGCCATCAGTGAGTCCCGGACAGCCACAGATACGCAGTATTTT
- - TRBJ1-1 TRBV4-2 CASSQLFGNTEAFF TGTGCCAGCAGCCAATTATTCGGTAACACTGAAGCTTTCTTT
- - TRBJ1-1 TRBV5-8 CASSWTVMNTEAFF TGTGCCAGCAGCTGGACAGTAATGAACACTGAAGCTTTCTTT
- TRBD1 TRBJ2-7 TRBV19 CASSITTGVEQYF TGTGCCAGTAGCATCACCACAGGGGTCGAGCAGTACTTC
- TRBD2 TRBJ2-1 TRBV6-2/TRBV6-3 CASSSIAGVTNNEQFF TGTGCCAGCAGTTCAATAGCGGGAGTGACAAACAATGAGCAGTTCTTC
- - TRBJ2-7 TRBV9 CASSVRSLTEQYF TGTGCCAGCAGCGTACGTTCGCTGACCGAGCAGTACTTC
few TRBD1 TRBJ1-1 TRBV6-1 CASSRQGKTEAFF TGTGCCAGCAGTCGACAGGGGAAAACTGAAGCTTTCTTT
- TRBD1 TRBJ1-6 TRBV29-1 CSVVGTGGNSPLHF TGCAGCGTTGTGGGAACAGGGGGCAATTCACCCCTCCACTTT
few - TRBJ2-3 TRBV12-3/TRBV12-4 CASRDPTGPDTQYF TGTGCCAGCAGGGATCCGACAGGTCCAGATACGCAGTATTTT
many - TRBJ2-1 TRBV9 CASSNRDNAQFF TGTGCCAGCAGCAACCGGGACAACGCGCAGTTCTTC
few - TRBJ1-4 TRBV7-2 CASSLGRVAEKLFF TGTGCCAGCAGCTTGGGCAGGGTGGCTGAAAAACTGTTTTTT
many - TRBJ1-6 TRBV12-3/TRBV12-4 CASSPKPNSPLHF TGTGCCAGCAGTCCCAAGCCGAATTCACCCCTCCACTTT
many - TRBJ2-1 TRBV10-2 CASSERLVENEQFF TGCGCCAGCAGTGAGCGCCTAGTGGAAAATGAGCAGTTCTTC
once - TRBJ1-1 TRBV29-1 CSVGVSLGTEAFF TGCAGCGTGGGGGTGAGCTTGGGCACTGAAGCTTTCTTT
few - TRBJ2-2 TRBV9 CASSVVSNPGTGELFF TGTGCCAGCAGCGTAGTGAGCAACCCGGGCACCGGGGAGCTGTTTTTT